Below, 20 T cell receptor beta chains from the same sample are listed, as sequenced in a study of regulatory T cells in long-lasting Graves disease. Time point defined: newly diagnosed GD, antithyroid drugs for less than 3 months. The TCR library used RNA extracted from PBMCs. The authors built TCR beta libraries using iRepertoire HTBI primers and Arm-PCR of CDR3 regions. Each CDR3 protein gets one entry after TCRdb re-called the multiplex PCR reads with MiXCR. The table has 500,000 or so distinct CDR3 sequences, 15% to 20% seen once; the top ten hold 10% to 15%. This same sample was also taken into another study, of T cells in Graves' hyperthyroidism and ophthalmopathy.

Source: peripheral blood mononuclear cells (PBMCs), taken at new diagnosis, from a patient treated with antithyroid drugs. The receptor set was obtained from a middle-aged man with Graves disease.

This clonotype was detected many times. CDR3 region: CASSLGQGVYGYTF. In DNA, the CDR3 is TGTGCCAGCAGTTTAGGACAGGGAGTCTATGGCTACACCTTC. This chain uses TRBV28 with TRBJ1-2; 8 bases are shared with TRBD1. Germline CDR1 reads MDHEN; CDR2 reads SYDVKM. Germline trimming cut 2 bases from V and 4 bases from J; bases unmatched to any gene: 3. This CDR3 is 14 amino acids long.

This clonotype was counted many times. This chain uses TRBV27 with TRBJ1-6; D unresolved. Germline V gene lookup returns CDR1 MNHEY and CDR2 SMNVEV (reference sequence). The CDR3 is 14 residues long. V shed 3 bases and J shed 3 bases, with 6 bases lying between them. The CDR3 DNA follows: TGTGCCAGCAGTTTGGGCAGCTATAATTCACCCCTCCACTTT. It translates to CASSLGSYNSPLHF.

This clonotype has only a few counts. The chain carries TRBV6-1 and TRBJ1-3; D uncertain. CDR1 and CDR2 (germline): MNHNS, SASEGT. V was trimmed by 6 bases and J by 0 bases, leaving 15 bases between them. The CDR3 totals 16 residues. CDR3 coding DNA: TGTGCCAGCAGAAAACCGGAAGAGATCTCTGGAAACACCATATATTTT. Its protein is CASRKPEEISGNTIYF.

This clonotype was recorded at least ten times. The chain couples TRBV6-5 to TRBJ2-1; 13 bases are shared with TRBD2. Germline CDR1 MNHEY, CDR2 SVGAGI. With V trimmed by 3 bases and J by 5 bases, 10 bases remained unmatched. CDR3 length: 18 residues. Here the CDR3 DNA reads TGTGCCAGCAGTTATGGGACTAGCGGGATTGGCGGCAACAATGAGCAGTTCTTC. It yields the protein CASSYGTSGIGGNNEQFF.

This clonotype was counted many times. This chain connects TRBV4-1 to TRBJ2-7; a possible D gene is TRBD2 (6 bases). The V end was cut by 4 bases, the J end by 3 bases, with 13 bases between. This CDR3 has 14 amino acids. Germline V CDR1 and CDR2: MGHRA, YSYEKL. In DNA, the CDR3 is TGCGCCAGCAGCCGAGAGACTAGGTTCTACGAGCAGTACTTC. Protein sequence: CASSRETRFYEQYF.

The chain links TRBV29-1 to TRBJ2-3; 7 bases agree with TRBD1. V lost 3 bases to trimming and J lost 4 bases; unmatched junction nucleotides: 7. The CDR3 has 14 amino acids. Germline values: CDR1 SQVTM, CDR2 ANQGSEA. CDR3 region: CSVELRGPADTQYF. CDR3 bases: TGCAGCGTTGAGTTGAGGGGGCCCGCAGATACGCAGTATTTT.

This clonotype showed up many times. The chain couples TRBV5-1 to TRBJ2-1, with unresolved D. This CDR3 is built from 11 residues. Trimming removed 4 bases at V and 8 bases at J, with 7 bases between. Germline-derived CDR1 and CDR2 are SGHRS and YFSETQ. In DNA, the CDR3 is TGCGCCAGCAGCCGCAGATATGAGCAGTTCTTC. The encoded protein is CASSRRYEQFF. Full variable domain (remainder filled in from reference TRBV5-1 and TRBJ2-1): KAGVTQTPRYLIKTRGQQVTLSCSPISGHRSVSWYQQTPGQGLQFLFEYFSETQRNKGNFPGRFSGRQFSNSRSEMNVSTLELGDSALYLCASSRRYEQFFGPGTRLTVL.

This clonotype was seen repeatedly, ten times or more. V is TRBV5-1 and J is TRBJ1-1; maybe TRBD1 (6 bases). Germline CDR1 and CDR2: SGHRS and YFSETQ. CDR3 length: 15 amino acids. Trimming took 3 bases from V and 3 from J, leaving 15 bases between them. The CDR3 loop reads CASSWEYREYTEAFF. The CDR3 DNA sequence: TGCGCCAGCAGCTGGGAATACAGGGAATACACTGAAGCTTTCTTT.

The chain links TRBV29-1 to TRBJ1-1; no clear D. CDR1 SQVTM and CDR2 ANQGSEA come from the germline V gene. The CDR3 is 12 residues long. V shed 2 bases and J shed 3 bases, with 7 bases lying between them. The CDR3 region has the DNA TGCAGCGTTGAACCCTCCTACACTGAAGCTTTCTTT. Amino acid sequence: CSVEPSYTEAFF.

In this sample, this clonotype turned up a few times. This may arise from a read error, as a much more abundant clone is one base away. CDR3 protein: CASSGQGLEASF. As DNA, the CDR3 is TGTGCCAGCAGTGGACAGGGCCTTGAAGCTTCCTTT. This chain links TRBV2 with TRBJ1-1; 7 bases map to TRBD1. CDR3 length: 12 residues. The V gene's germline CDR1 is SNHLY and CDR2 FYNNEI.

The chain recombines TRBV19 with TRBJ2-7, with 9 bases aligning to TRBD1. The CDR3 totals 15 residues. Germline V gene lookup returns CDR1 LNHDA and CDR2 SQIVND (reference sequence). With V trimmed by 6 bases and J by 4 bases, 10 bases remained unmatched. In DNA, the CDR3 is TGTGCCAGTAGCGGACCGGGACAGGGATTGTACGAGCAGTACTTC. It translates to CASSGPGQGLYEQYF. Drawing the rest from reference TRBV19 and TRBJ2-7, the complete variable domain is DGGITQSPKYLFRKEGQNVTLSCEQNLNHDAMYWYRQDPGQGLRLIYYSQIVNDFQKGDIAEGYSVSREKKESFPLTVTSAQKNPTAFYLCASSGPGQGLYEQYFGPGTRLTVT.

This sequence joins TRBV30 and TRBJ2-7, with D possibly being TRBD1 (6 bases). This CDR3 has 14 amino acids. The V and J ends lost 2 bases and 0 bases respectively, with 11 bases between them. Germline V gene data show CDR1 as GTSNPN and CDR2 as SVGIG (reference sequence). CDR3 DNA: TGTGCCTGGAGTACCTGGACAGTCTCCTACGAGCAGTACTTC. It is translated as CAWSTWTVSYEQYF.

This clonotype was recorded many times. The CDR3 DNA follows: TGCGCCAGCAGCCTCGGACAGGTTAACCACGAGCAGTACTTC. It specifies CASSLGQVNHEQYF. The chain uses TRBV5-1 and TRBJ2-7; 7 bases are shared with TRBD1. J was trimmed by 5 bases and V by 4 bases; bases with no gene match: 9. Per the germline V gene, CDR1 is SGHRS and CDR2 is YFSETQ. There are 14 residues in the CDR3.

This clonotype was recorded many times. The chain joins TRBV28 to TRBJ2-6, with unresolved D. Trimming removed 3 bases from V and 2 bases from J, with 2 bases in between. CDR1 and CDR2 (germline): MDHEN, SYDVKM. The CDR3 has 13 residues. The DNA for the CDR3 is TGTGCCAGCAGTTTCCCTGGGGCCAACGTCCTGACTTTC. Its translation is CASSFPGANVLTF.

The V gene is TRBV30, the J gene TRBJ1-5; D ambiguous. The CDR3 runs to 16 residues. Trimming cost V 0 bases and J 2 bases, with 14 bases left between them. The germline gives CDR1 GTSNPN, CDR2 SVGIG (reference sequence). DNA for the CDR3: TGTGCCTGGAGTGTACAGCTAGGCGTAGGCAATCAGCCCCAGCATTTT. It specifies CAWSVQLGVGNQPQHF.

The gene calls are TRBV30 and TRBJ2-7; TRBD1 aligns across 7 bases. The ends lost 0 bases at V and 0 bases at J; junction bases unmatched: 5. CDR3 length equals 15 residues. Germline CDR1 and CDR2: GTSNPN and SVGIG (reference sequence). The CDR3 region is CAWSVGPGGSYEQYF. The CDR3 bases are TGTGCCTGGAGTGTAGGGCCAGGGGGCTCCTACGAGCAGTACTTC.

This clonotype was counted many times. The V call is TRBV28, the J call TRBJ2-3; D call uncertain. The J call could be wrong; TRBJ2-7 is a better fit for the DNA end. The germline CDR1 and CDR2 sequences are MDHEN and SYDVKM. The CDR3 has 15 residues. The CDR3, as DNA: TGTGCCAGCAGAGGCCGTGCCGTAGGACCCTACGAGCAGTACTTC. Amino acids: CASRGRAVGPYEQYF.

The chain links TRBV4-1 to TRBJ2-3, with a possible D match to TRBD1 (5 bases). The germline V and J ends were trimmed by 4 bases and 0 bases, with 11 bases remaining between them. The CDR3 spans 15 residues. Germline V gene sequence: CDR1 MGHRA, CDR2 YSYEKL. This CDR3 is CASSRGPGSTDTQYF. In DNA form, the CDR3 reads TGCGCCAGCAGCCGTGGTCCAGGGAGCACAGATACGCAGTATTTT.

About this clonotype itself: This may come from a read error, since a much larger clone is one base off. The chain carries TRBV27 and TRBJ1-4; TRBD1 is a possible D gene (6 bases). Per the germline V gene, CDR1 is MNHEY and CDR2 is SMNVEV (reference sequence). CDR3 size: 14 residues. CDR3 sequence (DNA): TGTGCCGGCAGTTTTGGAGGGGGTAATGAAAAACTGTTTTTT. It specifies CAGSFGGGNEKLFF.

At least ten counts were recorded for this clonotype. The chain joins TRBV13 to TRBJ1-1; no reliable D call. The CDR3 totals 12 residues. The V and J ends lost 5 bases and 9 bases respectively, with 13 bases between them. Germline V gene lookup returns CDR1 PRHDT and CDR2 FYEKMQ (reference sequence). This chain's CDR3 is CASSPLSTQAFF. For the CDR3, the DNA is TGTGCCAGCAGCCCCCTTAGTACGCAAGCTTTCTTT.